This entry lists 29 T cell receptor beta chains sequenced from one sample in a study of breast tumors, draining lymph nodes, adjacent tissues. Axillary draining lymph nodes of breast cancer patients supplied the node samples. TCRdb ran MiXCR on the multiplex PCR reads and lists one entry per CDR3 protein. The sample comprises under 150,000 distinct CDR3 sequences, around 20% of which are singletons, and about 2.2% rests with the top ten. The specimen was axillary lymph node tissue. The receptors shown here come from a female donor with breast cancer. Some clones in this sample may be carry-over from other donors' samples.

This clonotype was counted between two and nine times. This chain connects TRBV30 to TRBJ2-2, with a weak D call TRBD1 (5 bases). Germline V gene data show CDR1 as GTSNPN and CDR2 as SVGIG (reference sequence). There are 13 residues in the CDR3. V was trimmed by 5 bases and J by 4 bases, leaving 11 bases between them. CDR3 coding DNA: TGTGCCTGGGCGAGTAGGGGCACCGGGGAGCTGTTTTTT. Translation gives CAWASRGTGELFF.

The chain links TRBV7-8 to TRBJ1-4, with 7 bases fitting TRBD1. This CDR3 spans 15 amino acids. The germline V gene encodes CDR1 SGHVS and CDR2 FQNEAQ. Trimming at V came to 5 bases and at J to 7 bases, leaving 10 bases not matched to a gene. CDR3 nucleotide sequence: TGTGCCAGCAGCGCGGGACAGATGAACACTGAAAAACTGTTTTTT. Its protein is CASSAGQMNTEKLFF.

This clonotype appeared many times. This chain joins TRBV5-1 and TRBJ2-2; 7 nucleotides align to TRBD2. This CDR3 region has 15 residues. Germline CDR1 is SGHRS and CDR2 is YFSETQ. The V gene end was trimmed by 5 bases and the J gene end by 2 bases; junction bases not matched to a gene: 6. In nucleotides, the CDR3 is TGCGCCAGCAGAGTGTCTAGCGGTAACACCGGGGAGCTGTTTTTT. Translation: CASRVSSGNTGELFF.

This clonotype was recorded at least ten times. The CDR3 DNA is TGCAGTGCTAGATTGCTTGCAGCGGAGGTCTACAATGAGCAGTTCTTC. Protein product: CSARLLAAEVYNEQFF. The chain carries TRBV20-1 and TRBJ2-1; D might be TRBD2 (5 bases). With 2 bases removed from V and 3 bases from J, the gap between germline ends came to 17 bases. Germline CDR1 reads DFQATT; CDR2 reads SNEGSKA (reference sequence). The CDR3 is 16 amino acids.

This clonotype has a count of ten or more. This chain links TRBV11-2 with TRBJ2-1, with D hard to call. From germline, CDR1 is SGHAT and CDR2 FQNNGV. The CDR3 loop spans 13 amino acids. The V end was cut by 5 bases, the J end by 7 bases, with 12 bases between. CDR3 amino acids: CASSQTVGNEQFF. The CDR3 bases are TGTGCCAGCAGCCAAACGGTTGGTAATGAGCAGTTCTTC.

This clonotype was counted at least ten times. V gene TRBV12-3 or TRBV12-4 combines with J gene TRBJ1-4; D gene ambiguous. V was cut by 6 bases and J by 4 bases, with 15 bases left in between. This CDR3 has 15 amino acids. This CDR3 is CASRKPGAGNEKLFF. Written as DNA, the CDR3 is TGTGCCAGCAGGAAACCTGGAGCGGGTAATGAAAAACTGTTTTTT.

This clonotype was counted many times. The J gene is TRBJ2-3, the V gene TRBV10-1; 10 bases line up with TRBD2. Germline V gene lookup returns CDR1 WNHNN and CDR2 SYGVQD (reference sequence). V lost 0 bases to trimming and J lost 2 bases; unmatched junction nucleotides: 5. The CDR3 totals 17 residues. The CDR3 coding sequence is TGCGCCAGCAGTGAGTCGTATAGCGGGAGGTACACAGATACGCAGTATTTT. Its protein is CASSESYSGRYTDTQYF.

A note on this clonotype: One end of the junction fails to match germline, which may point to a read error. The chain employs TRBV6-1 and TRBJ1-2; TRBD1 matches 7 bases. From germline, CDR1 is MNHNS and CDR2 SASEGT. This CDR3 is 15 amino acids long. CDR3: CASSEGLGQNYGCTF. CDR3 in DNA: TGTGCCAGCAGTGAAGGGTTGGGACAGAACTATGGCTGCACCTTC.

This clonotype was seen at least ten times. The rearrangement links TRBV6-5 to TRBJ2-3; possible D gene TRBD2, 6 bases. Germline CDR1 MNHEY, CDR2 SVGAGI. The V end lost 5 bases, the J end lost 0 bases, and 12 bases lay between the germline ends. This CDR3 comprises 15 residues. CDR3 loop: CASSTSYVSTDTQYF. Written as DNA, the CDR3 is TGTGCCAGCAGTACTAGCTACGTTAGCACAGATACGCAGTATTTT.

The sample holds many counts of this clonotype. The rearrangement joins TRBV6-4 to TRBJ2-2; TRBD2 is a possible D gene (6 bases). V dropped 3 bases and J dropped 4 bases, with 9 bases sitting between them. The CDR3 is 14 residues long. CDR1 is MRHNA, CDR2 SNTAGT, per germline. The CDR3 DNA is TGTGCCAGCAGTGAACGGGAGCTCACCGGGGAGCTGTTTTTT. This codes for CASSERELTGELFF.

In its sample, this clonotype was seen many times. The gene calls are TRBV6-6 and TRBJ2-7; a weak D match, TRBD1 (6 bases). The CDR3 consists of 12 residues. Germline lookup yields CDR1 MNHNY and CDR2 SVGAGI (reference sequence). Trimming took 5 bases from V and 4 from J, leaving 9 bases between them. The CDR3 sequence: CASSGDTYEQYF. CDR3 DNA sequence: TGTGCCAGCAGTGGGGACACATACGAGCAGTACTTC.

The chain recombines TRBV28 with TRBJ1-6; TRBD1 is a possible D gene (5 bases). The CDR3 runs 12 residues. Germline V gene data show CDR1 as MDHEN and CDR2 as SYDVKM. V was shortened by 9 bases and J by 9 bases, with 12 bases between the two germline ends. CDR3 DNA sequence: TGTGCCAGTGCAGGGTCGGGTTCACCCCTCCACTTT. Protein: CASAGSGSPLHF.

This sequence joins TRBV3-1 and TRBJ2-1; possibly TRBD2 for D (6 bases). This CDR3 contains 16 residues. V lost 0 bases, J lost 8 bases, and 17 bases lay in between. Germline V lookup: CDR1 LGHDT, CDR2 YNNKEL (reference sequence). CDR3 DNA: TGTGCCAGCAGCCAAGATTGGGGCGGGGCGGTCGATGAGCAGTTCTTC. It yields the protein CASSQDWGGAVDEQFF.

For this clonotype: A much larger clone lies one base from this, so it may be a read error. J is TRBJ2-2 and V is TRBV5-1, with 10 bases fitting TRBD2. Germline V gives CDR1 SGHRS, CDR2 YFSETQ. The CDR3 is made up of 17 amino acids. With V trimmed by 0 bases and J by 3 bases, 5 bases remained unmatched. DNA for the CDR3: TGCGCCAGCAGCTTGGCACTAGCGGGAATTTACACCGGGGAGCTGTTTTTT. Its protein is CASSLALAGIYTGELFF.

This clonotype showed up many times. The CDR3 protein is CSVPIGAGVPGANVLTF. In nucleotides, the CDR3 is TGCAGTGTACCCATCGGAGCGGGAGTGCCTGGGGCCAACGTCCTGACTTTC. This chain uses TRBV20-1 with TRBJ2-6, with 8 nucleotides matching TRBD2. CDR3 size: 17 residues. With 7 bases clipped from V and 2 bases from J, the junction kept 13 bases outside the gene matches. Germline CDR1 and CDR2: DFQATT and SNEGSKA (reference sequence).

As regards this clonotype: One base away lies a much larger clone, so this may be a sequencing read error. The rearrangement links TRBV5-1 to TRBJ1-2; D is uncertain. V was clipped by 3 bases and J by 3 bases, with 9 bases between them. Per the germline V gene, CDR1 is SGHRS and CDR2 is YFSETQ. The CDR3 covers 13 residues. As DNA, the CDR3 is TGCGCCAGCAGCTCGGACGGGGACTATGGCTACACCTTC. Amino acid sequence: CASSSDGDYGYTF.

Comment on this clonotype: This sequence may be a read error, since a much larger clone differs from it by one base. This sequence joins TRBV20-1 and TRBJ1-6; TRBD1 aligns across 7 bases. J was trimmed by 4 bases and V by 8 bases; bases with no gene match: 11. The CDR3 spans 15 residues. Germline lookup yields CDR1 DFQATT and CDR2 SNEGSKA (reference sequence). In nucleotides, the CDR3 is TGCAGTACCCTGGGACAGTCCCCTTATAATTCACCCCTCCACTTT. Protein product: CSTLGQSPYNSPLHF.

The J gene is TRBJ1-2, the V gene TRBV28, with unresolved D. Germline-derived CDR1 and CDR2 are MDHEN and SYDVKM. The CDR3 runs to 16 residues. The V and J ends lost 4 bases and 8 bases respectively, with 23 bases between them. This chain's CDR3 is CASSSSGAGSEEGYTF. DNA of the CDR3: TGTGCCAGCAGTTCTTCCGGCGCCGGATCAGAGGAGGGCTACACCTTC.

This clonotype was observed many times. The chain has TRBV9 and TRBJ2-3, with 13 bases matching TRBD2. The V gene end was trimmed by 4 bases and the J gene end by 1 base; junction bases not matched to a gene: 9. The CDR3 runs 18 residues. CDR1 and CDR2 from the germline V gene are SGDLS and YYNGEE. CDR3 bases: TGTGCCAGCAGCCCGAGAGGGGGGACTAGCGGGGGCACAGATACGCAGTATTTT. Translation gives CASSPRGGTSGGTDTQYF.

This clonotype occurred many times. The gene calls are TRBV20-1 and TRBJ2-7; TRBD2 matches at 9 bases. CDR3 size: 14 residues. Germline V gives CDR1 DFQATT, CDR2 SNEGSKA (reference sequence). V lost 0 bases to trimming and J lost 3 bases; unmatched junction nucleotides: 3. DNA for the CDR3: TGCAGTGCTAGAGAGGGTAGCGGGAGCTACGAGCAGTACTTC. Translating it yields CSAREGSGSYEQYF.

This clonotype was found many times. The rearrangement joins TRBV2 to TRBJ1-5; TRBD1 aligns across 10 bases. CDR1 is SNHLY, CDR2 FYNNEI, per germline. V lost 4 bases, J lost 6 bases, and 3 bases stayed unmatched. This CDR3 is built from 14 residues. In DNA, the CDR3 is TGTGCCAGCAGTGGACAGGGGGCTTTTCAGCCCCAGCATTTT. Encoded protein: CASSGQGAFQPQHF.

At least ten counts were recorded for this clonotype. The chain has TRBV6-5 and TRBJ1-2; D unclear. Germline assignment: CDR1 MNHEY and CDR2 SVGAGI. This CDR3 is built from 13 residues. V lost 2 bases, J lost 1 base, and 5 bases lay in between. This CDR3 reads CASSYQINYGYTF. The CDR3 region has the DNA TGTGCCAGCAGTTACCAGATTAACTATGGCTACACCTTC.

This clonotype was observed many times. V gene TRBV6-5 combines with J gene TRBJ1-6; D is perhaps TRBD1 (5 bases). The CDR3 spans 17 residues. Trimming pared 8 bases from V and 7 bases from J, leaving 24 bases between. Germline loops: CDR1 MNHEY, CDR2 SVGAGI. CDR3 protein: CASSNGGAGATNSPLHF. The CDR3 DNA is TGTGCCAGCTCCAACGGTGGGGCAGGTGCCACAAATTCACCCCTCCACTTT.

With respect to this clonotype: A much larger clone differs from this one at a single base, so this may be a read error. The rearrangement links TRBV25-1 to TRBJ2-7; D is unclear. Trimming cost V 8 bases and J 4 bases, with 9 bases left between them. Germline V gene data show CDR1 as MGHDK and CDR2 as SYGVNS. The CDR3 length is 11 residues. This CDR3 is CASGVMYEQYF. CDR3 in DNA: TGTGCCAGCGGTGTGATGTACGAGCAGTACTTC.

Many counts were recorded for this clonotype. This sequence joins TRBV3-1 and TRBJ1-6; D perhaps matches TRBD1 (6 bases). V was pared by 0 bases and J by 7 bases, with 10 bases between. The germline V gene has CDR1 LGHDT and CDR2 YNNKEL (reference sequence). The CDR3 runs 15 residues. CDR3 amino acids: CASSQDRTDNSPLHF. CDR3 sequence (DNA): TGTGCCAGCAGCCAAGATAGGACAGACAATTCACCCCTCCACTTT. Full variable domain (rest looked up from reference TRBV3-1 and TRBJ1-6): DTAVSQTPKYLVTQMGNDKSIKCEQNLGHDTMYWYKQDSKKFLKIMFSYNNKELIINETVPNRFSPKSPDKAHLNLHINSLELGDSAVYFCASSQDRTDNSPLHFGNGTRLTVT.

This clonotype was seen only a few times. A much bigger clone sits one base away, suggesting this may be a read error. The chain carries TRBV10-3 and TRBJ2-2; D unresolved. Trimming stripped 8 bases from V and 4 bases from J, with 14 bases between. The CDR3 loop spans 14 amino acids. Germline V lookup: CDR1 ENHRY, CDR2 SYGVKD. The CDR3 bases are TGTGCCATCGGTCCGGAGTTAAGCACCGGGGAGCTGTTTTTT. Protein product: CAIGPELSTGELFF.

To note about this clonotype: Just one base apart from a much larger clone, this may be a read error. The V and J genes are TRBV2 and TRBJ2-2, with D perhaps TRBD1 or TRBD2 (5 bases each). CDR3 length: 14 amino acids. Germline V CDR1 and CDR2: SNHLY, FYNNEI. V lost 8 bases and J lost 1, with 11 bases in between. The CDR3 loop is CASVWGRNTGELFF. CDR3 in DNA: TGTGCCAGCGTTTGGGGGAGGAACACCGGGGAGCTGTTTTTT. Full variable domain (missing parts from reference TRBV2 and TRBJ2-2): EPEVTQTPSHQVTQMGQEVILRCVPISNHLYFYWYRQILGQKVEFLVSFYNNEISEKSEIFDDQFSVERPDGSNFTLKIRSTKLEDSAMYFCASVWGRNTGELFFGEGSRLTVL.

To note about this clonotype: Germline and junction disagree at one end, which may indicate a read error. The CDR3 region is CSASPWNSSYNSPLHF. The CDR3 bases are TGCAGTGCTAGCCCCTGGAACAGCAGTTATAATTCACCCCTCCACTTC. The chain is built from TRBV20-1 and TRBJ1-6; D remains ambiguous. This CDR3 contains 16 residues. The germline CDR1 and CDR2 sequences are DFQATT and SNEGSKA (reference sequence).

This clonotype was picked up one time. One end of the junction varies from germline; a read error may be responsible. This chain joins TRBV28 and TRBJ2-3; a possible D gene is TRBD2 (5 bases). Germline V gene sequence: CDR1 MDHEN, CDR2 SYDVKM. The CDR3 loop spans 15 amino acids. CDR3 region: CVSSIRARLTDTQYF. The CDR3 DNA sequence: TGTGTCAGCAGCATCCGGGCTAGACTAACAGATACGCAGTATTTT.